Listed below are T cell receptor beta chains from one sample, sequenced in a study of T-cell reconstitution after alpha-beta-depleted transplantation in children. TCRdb recomputed calls from the PCR reads with MiXCR, one row per CDR3 protein. This sample carries just under 550,000 distinct CDR3 sequences, about a sixth of them seen once, and the ten largest clones take about 3.1%. This specimen was PBMCs from the stem cell graft donor, taken from the stem cell graft. The receptors stem from a human donor who donated a stem cell graft to a child with acute lymphoblastic leukemia. Both conserved end residues are part of each CDR3. Fields, in order: V gene, J gene, clone size, D gene, CDR3 protein, CDR3 DNA. The D gene is left open where the match is weak. The size entry is marked missing in some rows and otherwise reads once, few, many or a size class.

TRBV11-1	TRBJ2-1	few	TRBD2	CASSSREKWTSGIDEQFF	TGTGCCAGCAGCTCTAGAGAAAAATGGACTAGCGGGATTGATGAGCAGTTCTTC
TRBV5-1	TRBJ2-2	few	-	CASSLNTQNTGELFF	TGCGCCAGCAGCTTGAACACACAGAACACCGGGGAGCTGTTTTTT
TRBV29-1	TRBJ2-2	-	-	CSVARTANGELFF	TGCAGCGTCGCTAGGACAGCCAACGGGGAGCTGTTTTTT
TRBV7-8	TRBJ2-7	few	-	CASSSDRWSSYEQYF	TGTGCCAGCAGCTCAGACAGGTGGAGCTCCTACGAGCAGTACTTC
TRBV7-9	TRBJ2-2	-	TRBD2	CASSLGLAGDGGELFF	TGTGCCAGCAGCTTAGGACTAGCGGGAGACGGCGGGGAGCTGTTTTTT
TRBV15	TRBJ1-3	few	-	CATSGIGVTGNTIYF	TGTGCCACCAGCGGTATAGGGGTAACGGGAAACACCATATATTTT
TRBV10-2	TRBJ2-1	-	-	CASTDAAGGNEQFF	TGCGCCAGCACTGATGCGGCTGGGGGGAATGAGCAGTTCTTC
TRBV5-1	TRBJ1-1	-	-	CASGPRGEMNTEAFF	TGCGCCAGCGGCCCCCGGGGGGAGATGAACACTGAAGCTTTCTTT
TRBV9	TRBJ1-1	-	-	CASSVHTPGHGNTEAFF	TGTGCCAGCAGCGTTCATACTCCGGGACACGGGAACACTGAAGCTTTCTTT
TRBV20-1	TRBJ2-1	few	TRBD2	CSARVPLAVFYNEQFF	TGCAGTGCTAGAGTCCCACTAGCGGTTTTTTACAATGAGCAGTTCTTC
TRBV5-1	TRBJ2-1	few	TRBD1	CASSVGQGNNEQFF	TGCGCCAGCAGCGTGGGACAGGGAAACAATGAGCAGTTCTTC
TRBV18	TRBJ1-5	few	-	CASSPWDSAGEQPQHF	TGTGCCAGCTCACCATGGGATTCGGCCGGGGAACAGCCCCAGCATTTT
TRBV18	TRBJ1-1	-	-	CASSPRVSMNTGAFF	TGTGCCAGCTCACCACGGGTCAGCATGAACACTGGAGCTTTCTTT
TRBV20-1	TRBJ2-1	few	TRBD2	CSASPGTSGYNEQFF	TGCAGTGCTAGCCCCGGGACTAGCGGGTACAATGAGCAGTTCTTC
TRBV7-3	TRBJ1-6	-	-	CASSLACYCGCVGSPLHF	TGTGCCAGCAGCTTAGCTTGTTATTGTGGCTGTGTGGGTTCACCCCTCCACTTT
TRBV5-1	TRBJ2-7	few	-	CASSEGRVTPYEQYF	TGCGCCAGCAGCGAGGGACGCGTGACACCCTACGAGCAGTACTTC